This section outlines one T cell receptor (beta chain) sequence together with its context. This clonotype was detected only a few times. There is no known antigen for this receptor. No much larger clonotype is one base removed from it; base qualities were not supplied. Every donor was a healthy Caucasian. The twin cohort comprised three pairs of female monozygotic twins, all aged about 18 to 29 years. Positive isolation kits from Invitrogen were used to isolate the CD4+ and CD8+ T cell populations. The sample comes from a study of identical twins (TCRdb year 2016). As for the study more broadly: To test whether fetal clonotypes persist, the study used deep sequencing on TCR alpha and beta repertoires from monozygotic twins, unrelated adults of various ages, and cord blood. Replicate twin experiments were performed at different times using different library preparation protocols to rule out contamination. Broad study findings and their caveats: Zero-insertion analyses could be partly confounded by invariant T cells such as MAIT and iNKT, though diverse VJ usage argued against such confounding for most clonotypes. In monozygotic twins, recombination models systematically underestimated out-of-frame TCR alpha sharing, but the models matched the sharing seen between unrelated individuals. Abundant cord blood beta clonotypes had fewer insertions, young adult naive repertoires showed a similar but weaker trend, and memory repertoires showed no such trend. Compared with coincidental sharing between unrelated individuals, out-of-frame TCR alpha sequences shared between twins showed an excess of sequences with low generation probability. Because the same donors could not be followed over many years, the conclusions depended on cross-sectional statistical analysis. The excess sharing between twins in beta out-of-frame sequences was weaker because fewer shared sequences reduced the signal-to-noise ratio.

Libraries were prepared through 5' RACE. Sequencing relied on an Illumina HiSeq 2000. Template switching added a universal primer binding site, and the final cDNA carried a unique molecular identifier that allowed TCR cDNA molecules to be counted accurately. First-strand cDNA for TCR alpha and beta chains was synthesized from specific primers in the conserved constant-segment region. To control for contamination, every cDNA library carried two barcodes: a SMART-Mk sample barcode plus Illumina barcodes. TruSeq adapter sequences along with Illumina sample barcodes were introduced in two successive PCR steps. The Illumina HiSeq platform was used with custom primers to sequence TCR alpha and beta cDNA libraries. As for how the authors treated the data: Unique molecular identifiers were extracted from raw reads with MiGEC, and CDR3 positions were determined with MiXCR. For each individual, recombination models were inferred using an EM algorithm with the repgenHMM and IGoR tools. The analysis of shared clonotypes was done with the tcR package in R, with sharing normalized by the product of cloneset sizes. To study raw recombination free of thymic and clonal selection effects, out-of-frame nonproductive sequences were analyzed. The public reads were quality trimmed at Q25 with fastp and then assembled into clones with MiXCR by TCRdb, keeping productive beta chains. CDR3 protein duplicates are merged, each entry listing the most common genes and DNA. The V and J calls come from TCRdb's annotation, not from the publication. The sample table lists about 530,000 distinct CDR3 sequences, around 15% of them with a count of one. Jointly, the top ten make up roughly 0.42% of the sample.

Reading from cysteine to phenylalanine, the CDR3 counts 13 amino acids. CDR3 DNA only is kept here, 39 bases in frame from base 1. CDR1 and CDR2 were assigned from the germline V gene (reference sequence) as DFQATT and SNEGSKA. The V end loses 5 bases and the J end loses 1 base, and a stretch of 9 bases separates them. The same data also went into a second study, on yellow fever vaccine responses in identical twins. The second study's authors report: The authors reported that the T cell response to vaccination in identical twins appeared partly convergent and partly personalized. Focusing on identical twins, the study followed the T cell clones that responded to the vaccine, and did so with precision.

This clonotype originated in a young woman in good health. Sequencing was carried out using CD4+ T cells sorted from blood. The chain links TRBV20-1 with TRBJ2-1; TRBD2 could be the D gene, as 5 bases match. Read as DNA, the sequence is TGCAGTGCTGCTCGGACTTCCTACAATGAGCAGTTCTTC. Translated, this gives CSAARTSYNEQFF.